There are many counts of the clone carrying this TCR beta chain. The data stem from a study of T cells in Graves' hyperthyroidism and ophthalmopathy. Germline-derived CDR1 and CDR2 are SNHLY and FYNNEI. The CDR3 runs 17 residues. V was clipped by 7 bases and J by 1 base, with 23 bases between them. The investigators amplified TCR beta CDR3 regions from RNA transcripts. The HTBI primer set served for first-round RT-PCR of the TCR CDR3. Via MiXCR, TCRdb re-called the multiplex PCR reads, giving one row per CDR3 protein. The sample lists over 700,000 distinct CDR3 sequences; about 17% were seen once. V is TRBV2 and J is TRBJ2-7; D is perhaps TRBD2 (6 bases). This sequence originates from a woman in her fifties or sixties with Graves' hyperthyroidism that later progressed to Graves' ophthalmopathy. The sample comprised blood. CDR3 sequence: CASTVLLPSGRSYEQYF. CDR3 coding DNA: TGTGCCAGCACCGTATTACTACCCAGCGGGCGATCCTACGAGCAGTACTTC.